This T cell receptor beta chain stems from a study of beta chain features in type 1 diabetes. Study-wide context: There were 107,917,701 sorted cells examined across all samples. General observations from the study: Researchers cautioned that cDNA sequencing could over-represent cells with high TCR expression.

Sequenced material consisted of expressed TCRB transcripts (all of the isolated RNA was reverse transcribed). Approximately 3.6 million reads were obtained on average from naive, central memory and regulatory T cell samples. Produced via immunoSEQ multiplex PCR; TCRdb's table is partial and in-frame only. The data contain approximately 170,000 clones, 7% to 10% of them singletons. The CDR3 is 15 amino acids. Germline CDR1 reads LNHDA; CDR2 reads SQIVND (reference sequence). V was trimmed by 3 bases and J by 6 bases, leaving 14 bases between them. Comment on this clone: Its antigen remains unknown.

The source material was central memory CD4+ T cells from blood. This clonotype was obtained from a woman between 18 and 30 years old in good health. V and J are TRBV19 and TRBJ2-2; D not resolved. In DNA, the CDR3 is TGTGCCAGTAGTATGCTCCCCCCCCAGGCCGGGGAGCTGTTTTTT. Its protein product is CASSMLPPQAGELFF.